The rows below give T cell receptor beta chains drawn from one sample of a study of shared clonotypes between healthy human individuals. Using immunoSEQ multiplex PCR, the repertoire was profiled, and TCRdb retains in-frame clones only, with some absent. Seen here are roughly 700,000 clones, approximately 79% observed once, and the top ten hold approximately 1.8%. Sequenced sample: memory CD4+ T cells sorted from blood. The receptor set was obtained from a woman aged 30 to 39 in good health. Both conserved end residues are part of each CDR3. D genes are given only for firm matches. Not every row has a clone size; where given, it reads once, few, many or a size class.

>TRBJ2-7|TRBD1|TRBV19|.
TGTGCCAGTAGTGGGGACAGGGCCTACGAGCAGTACTTC
CASSGDRAYEQYF
>TRBJ2-4|.|TRBV23-1|.
TGCGCCAGCAGTCCCCCCCCAATAGCCAAAAACATTCAGTACTTC
CASSPPPIAKNIQYF
>TRBJ2-2|TRBD2|TRBV2|.
TGTGCCAGCGAGCGGGAGGCGGGCGGGGAGCTGTTTTTT
CASEREAGGELFF
>TRBJ2-2|.|TRBV29-1|many
TGCAGCGTAAACAGACCCAGTAGAAAGGGGGGAGCGACCGGGGAGCTGTTTTTT
CSVNRPSRKGGATGELFF
>TRBJ2-7|TRBD1|TRBV6-5|.
TGTGCCAGCAGTTACTCCGGGACAGCCATCTCCTACGAGCAGTACTTC
CASSYSGTAISYEQYF
>TRBJ1-5|.|TRBV27|.
TGTGCCAGCAGTTTACGACCCACCGGTTATAGCAATCAGCCCCAGCATTTT
CASSLRPTGYSNQPQHF
>TRBJ2-5|.|TRBV6-5|.
TGTGCCAGCAGTGATTGGGGGGCCCAGTACTTC
CASSDWGAQYF
>TRBJ1-2|TRBD1|TRBV6-4|.
TGTGCCAGCAGGAGGACAGGGTCTAACTATGGCTACACCTTC
CASRRTGSNYGYTF
>TRBJ2-1|TRBD2|TRBV7-3|.
TGTGCCAGCAGCTTAATGGCGGGAGACTACAATGAGCAGTTCTTC
CASSLMAGDYNEQFF
>TRBJ2-1|.|TRBV19|.
TGTGCCAGTAGTGCTTCAGCCGGCTTCAGTTACAATGAGCAGTTCTTC
CASSASAGFSYNEQFF
>TRBJ2-5|TRBD1|TRBV30|few
TGTGCCTGGAGTGCCCTAGGGACAGGGGGCGGAAAGACCCAGTACTTC
CAWSALGTGGGKTQYF
>TRBJ2-1|TRBD2|TRBV19|.
TGTGCCAGTAGTCTGACTAGCGGGGACCTCTACAATGAGCAGTTCTTC
CASSLTSGDLYNEQFF
>TRBJ2-1|TRBD2|TRBV19|.
TGTGCCAGTGGCGAGACTAGCGGTTTTCGGGAGCAGTTCTTC
CASGETSGFREQFF
>TRBJ1-2|.|TRBV28|.
TGTGCCAGCAGTTTCCAACCAGGGATCGGGGGCTACACCTTC
CASSFQPGIGGYTF
>TRBJ1-2|.|TRBV5-6|.
TGTGCCAGCAGCGCCCGATATGGCTACACCTTC
CASSARYGYTF
>TRBJ1-1|.|TRBV25-1|.
TGTGCCAGCAGTGACTTTTTTACAGTTGAAGCTTTCTTT
CASSDFFTVEAFF
>TRBJ2-7|TRBD2|TRBV10-3|.
TGTGCCATCAGTGAGTCGGGCGGGAGGTTCGAGCAGTACTTC
CAISESGGRFEQYF
>TRBJ2-1|TRBD2|TRBV28|.
TGTGCCAGCAGTTTATTTAGAACTAGCGGGAGGGGTAATGAGCAGTTCTTC
CASSLFRTSGRGNEQFF
>TRBJ2-7|TRBD1|TRBV5-1|many
TGCGCCAGCAGTTCCGGGACAGAGACCTACGAGCAGTACTTC
CASSSGTETYEQYF
>TRBJ1-4|.|TRBV11-1|few
TGTGCCAGCAGCTTAGGCGAAGGTCCCGCGGCGCGCGAAAAACTGTTTTTT
CASSLGEGPAAREKLFF
>TRBJ2-7|TRBD2|TRBV18|many
TGTGCCAGCTCACCAGGCGGGAGTCCCTACGAGCAGTACTTC
CASSPGGSPYEQYF
>TRBJ1-1|TRBD1|TRBV19|once
TGTGCCAGTCTCGAGGAGGGGGCATACACTGAAGCTTTCTTT
CASLEEGAYTEAFF
>TRBJ2-3|TRBD2|TRBV10-3|once
TGTGCCATCAGTGAGTCGGCTAGCGGACAAAACACAGATACGCAGTATTTT
CAISESASGQNTDTQYF
>TRBJ2-7|.|TRBV4-1|.
TGCGCCAGCAGCCAAGAGGACACCCCGGGGCACTACGAGCAGTACTTC
CASSQEDTPGHYEQYF
>TRBJ2-7|TRBD2|TRBV28|once
TGTGCCAGCAGCCCCACCTCCGCCGGGACTAGCGTAGGTGGAGCCTACGAGCAGTACTTC
CASSPTSAGTSVGGAYEQYF
>TRBJ2-2|.|TRBV7-2|.
TGTGCCAGCAGCTTAGAGGGGACGAACACCGGGGAGCTGTTTTTT
CASSLEGTNTGELFF
>TRBJ1-1|.|TRBV19|few
TGTGCCAGTCTTCTGCGGGGACTCTCTTCGAACACTGAAGCTTTCTTT
CASLLRGLSSNTEAFF
>TRBJ1-1|.|TRBV7-9|.
TGTGCCAGCAGCTCCCAGGGTTTAGCAGAAGCTTTCTTT
CASSSQGLAEAFF
>TRBJ2-3|.|TRBV5-1|.
TGCGCCAGCAGCTCAGCGGGCAGCTCGTCAGATACGCAGTATTTT
CASSSAGSSSDTQYF
>TRBJ1-4|.|TRBV15|once
TGTGCCACCAGCAGAGGAGGAGGATATGAAAAACTGTTTTTT
CATSRGGGYEKLFF
>TRBJ1-2|.|TRBV30|few
TGTGCCTGGAGTGTCAGGGTGAACTATGGCTACACCTTC
CAWSVRVNYGYTF
>TRBJ2-7|.|TRBV7-9|.
TGTGCCAGCGCCCTCGTCGAATCCTACGAGCAGTACTTC
CASALVESYEQYF
>TRBJ2-7|TRBD2|TRBV7-3|.
TGTGCCAGCAGCCCTAGCGGGAGTAGGTACGAGCAGTACTTC
CASSPSGSRYEQYF
>TRBJ2-1|.|TRBV6-6|.
TGTGCCAGCAGTACTAACCCGAATGAGCAGTTCTTC
CASSTNPNEQFF
>TRBJ2-7|TRBD1|TRBV10-3|many
TGTGCCATCAGCGGGGACAGCTCCTACGAGCAGTACTTC
CAISGDSSYEQYF
>TRBJ2-1|.|TRBV6-6|once
TGTGCCAGCACTAGAGGCGATCCCGGGGATGAGCAGTTCTTC
CASTRGDPGDEQFF
>TRBJ2-1|TRBD2|TRBV5-5|.
TGTGCCAGCAGCTCTGGGGGTGGCGGGAGGACCTACAATGAGCAGTTCTTC
CASSSGGGGRTYNEQFF
>TRBJ1-2|TRBD1|TRBV11-2|.
TGTGCCAGCAGCCCAGGAGGGGGCGCGAGCTACACCTTC
CASSPGGGASYTF
>TRBJ1-2|.|TRBV5-8|.
TGTGCCAGCAGCTTGGCCGGCTCGAACTATGGCTACACCTTC
CASSLAGSNYGYTF
>TRBJ1-2|TRBD1|TRBV28|.
TGTGCCAGCAGTTTGCCGGACAGGACTGGCTACACCTTC
CASSLPDRTGYTF
>TRBJ1-5|TRBD1|TRBV19|.
TGTGCCAGTAGTAGGGGACAGGGTAATCAGCCCCAGCATTTT
CASSRGQGNQPQHF
>TRBJ2-7|.|TRBV2|few
TGTGCCAGCAGGCCCGCCGTGGGAGGGGGCGAGCAGTACTTC
CASRPAVGGGEQYF
>TRBJ2-1|TRBD2|TRBV19|many
TGTGCCAGTAGTATAGACAGCGGGAGGGGAGGTTACAATGAGCAGTTCTTC
CASSIDSGRGGYNEQFF
>TRBJ1-1|.|TRBV7-3|once
TGTGCCAGCAGCTCCTGGACTGTACTTGAAGCTTTCTTT
CASSSWTVLEAFF
>TRBJ1-4|.|TRBV18|.
TGTGCCAGCTCACCAGCCGAGGGGGTTTCTAATGAAAAACTGTTTTTT
CASSPAEGVSNEKLFF
>TRBJ2-3|.|TRBV29-1|.
TGCAGCGTTGGGGGAACACCTGTAGATACGCAGTATTTT
CSVGGTPVDTQYF
>TRBJ2-7|.|TRBV28|.
TGTGCCAGCAGTGGGGGCCTTCCCGAGCAGTACTTC
CASSGGLPEQYF
>TRBJ1-1|.|TRBV25-1|.
TGTGCCAGCAGTGACATAGGGAGCCAAGGGGGTGAAGCTTTCTTT
CASSDIGSQGGEAFF
>TRBJ1-2|TRBD1|TRBV6-1|.
TGTGCCAGCAGTGAATACGCAGGGGGCTATGGCTACACCTTC
CASSEYAGGYGYTF
>TRBJ2-7|.|TRBV9|.
TGTGCCAGCAGCGTAGCTGGGACCGGTGAGCAGTACTTC
CASSVAGTGEQYF
>TRBJ1-1|.|TRBV18|.
TGTGCCAGCTCACCCCCCAGGGGTCAGAACACTGAAGCTTTCTTT
CASSPPRGQNTEAFF
>TRBJ2-1|.|TRBV7-3|few
TGTGCCAGCAGCATCGGGACGTCTGGAAATGAGCAGTTCTTC
CASSIGTSGNEQFF
>TRBJ2-3|.|TRBV29-1|.
TGCAGCGTTGAAGGTACGAACACAGATACGCAGTATTTT
CSVEGTNTDTQYF
>TRBJ2-7|.|TRBV7-8|.
TGTGCCAGCAGCTATCTACCCCCAGGGGCGTCCTACGAGCAGTACTTC
CASSYLPPGASYEQYF
>TRBJ1-2|.|TRBV6-5|.
TGTGCCAGCAGTTACGTCTATGGCTACACCTTC
CASSYVYGYTF
>TRBJ2-5|.|TRBV14|.
TGTGCCAGCAGCCAAGTGGCACGAGAGACCCAGTACTTC
CASSQVARETQYF
>TRBJ2-5|TRBD1|TRBV6-5|.
TGTGCCAGCAAGGGACAGGGACTTATCCAAGAGACCCAGTACTTC
CASKGQGLIQETQYF
>TRBJ2-7|TRBD2|TRBV6-6|.
TGTGCCAGCAGTCGCCCCATAGCGGGAGAGGGCGAGCAGTACTTC
CASSRPIAGEGEQYF
>TRBJ2-3|.|TRBV10-3|once
TGTGCCATGGGGGGTAGCGGAGATACGCAGTATTTT
CAMGGSGDTQYF
>TRBJ2-2|TRBD2|TRBV6-6|.
TGTGCCAGCAGCCAGACTAGCGGGCTCGTCGGGGAGCTGTTTTTT
CASSQTSGLVGELFF